Only a few counts were recorded for the clone carrying this T cell receptor beta chain. The method was immunoSEQ multiplex PCR; TCRdb's version includes in-frame clones alone and lacks a portion of them. This sample yields tens of thousands of clones, of which about 93% are seen a single time; 4.5% to 5.5% belongs to the top ten. The V segment lost 1 base and the J segment 3 bases; nucleotides outside the gene matches: 6. Per the germline V gene, CDR1 is LNHDA and CDR2 is SQIVND (reference sequence). The CDR3 sequence is 16 residues long. These data originate in a study of T cell responses to AZD1222 COVID-19 vaccine.

The sample here was peripheral blood, taken on day 0 of MenACWY control vaccination. The J gene is TRBJ2-7, the V gene TRBV19; 10 bases agree with TRBD2. This receptor was taken from an adult in good health. This chain's CDR3 is CASSIGPAGGIYEQYF. The CDR3 DNA follows: TGTGCCAGTAGTATAGGTCCAGCGGGAGGGATCTACGAGCAGTACTTC.